The clone carrying this TCR beta chain showed up just a few times. The antigen is not known. Primers for the PCR totalled 60 Vbeta and 13 Jbeta. Generated by immunoSEQ multiplex PCR, the TCRdb table keeps only in-frame clones and is missing some. Among under 200,000 clones listed, roughly 77% were seen once. Deletions cut 3 bases from V and 2 bases from J, with 9 bases between. The CDR3 sequence is 14 residues long. CDR1 SNHLY and CDR2 FYNNEI come from the germline V gene. The donors gave bone marrow, and they were healthy. In nominal health when sampled, donors likely had unrecorded immune exposures nonetheless. This sample is drawn from a study of cytomegalovirus exposure and HLA in healthy donors. Findings and caveats of the study: Sequencing probably produced one cluster of sequence variants that were highly shared. The authors later found TCR association rates varying by HLA locus, with DRB1 most and HLA-C fewest.

The sequence came from a middle-aged man in good health and CMV-seropositive. The chain joins TRBV2 to TRBJ2-3, with a tentative D call TRBD1 (5 bases). Source material: PBMCs. For the CDR3, the DNA is TGTGCCAGCAGTGAGCAGGGTATCACAGATACGCAGTATTTT. Protein sequence: CASSEQGITDTQYF.